This TCR beta chain is from a study of CD8 T cells in Susac syndrome. Sequencing of TCR beta was performed on blood CD8+ T cells and on blood CD4+ T cells. The V end was cut by 3 bases, the J end by 2 bases, with 12 bases between. Germline CDR1 DFQATT, CDR2 SNEGSKA (reference sequence). The CDR3 runs to 14 residues. The RNA input was roughly 0.45 to 1 ug, and it was reverse transcribed with random hexamers. Via MiXCR, TCRdb re-called the immunoSEQ multiplex PCR reads, giving one row per CDR3 protein. The top ten clones hold 0.18% of a sample with some 300,000 distinct CDR3 sequences, about nine tenths of them seen once.

The receptor was derived from a human donor with multiple sclerosis. Sequencing was performed on CD8+ T cells from PBMCs. The chain recombines TRBV20-1 with TRBJ2-3; D is perhaps TRBD2 (6 bases). CDR3 loop: CSASAGLYTDTQYF. The DNA of the CDR3 is TGCAGTGCTAGCGCGGGATTGTACACAGATACGCAGTATTTT.